The source of this T cell receptor beta chain is a study of CD8 T cells in Susac syndrome. The RNA input was roughly 0.45 to 1 ug, and it was reverse transcribed with random hexamers. TCRdb called the immunoSEQ multiplex PCR reads again in MiXCR, with one record for every CDR3 protein. The sample records 100,000 to 150,000 distinct CDR3 sequences, about 95% being singletons. This clonotype occurred a few times. Trimming shortened V by 0 bases and J by 3 bases, and 12 bases separated the two germline ends. The CDR3 is 17 amino acids. Looked up from germline, CDR1 is MGHRA and CDR2 is YSYEKL. The sample was CD8+ T cells from PBMCs. This TCR came from a human donor with Susac syndrome. The chain couples TRBV4-1 to TRBJ1-6, with unresolved D. CDR3 DNA: TGCGCCAGCAGCCAAGAAGGAAAGGGTGGCTATAATTCACCCCTCCACTTT. It yields the protein CASSQEGKGGYNSPLHF.